One sample yielded the 8 T cell receptor beta chains listed below, sequenced in a study of cytomegalovirus exposure and HLA in healthy donors. The assay was immunoSEQ multiplex PCR, and TCRdb's table has in-frame clones only and misses some. In the table there are more than 95,000 clones, around 94% of which are singletons. Sequences were obtained from PBMCs. Receptor source: a woman between 18 and 30 years old in good health and CMV-seronegative.

The chain couples TRBV30 to TRBJ2-5; maybe TRBD1 (6 bases). CDR3 size: 14 residues. Per the germline V gene, CDR1 is GTSNPN and CDR2 is SVGIG (reference sequence). Trimming took off 1 base at V and 5 bases at J, with 14 bases between the two ends. The DNA of the CDR3 is TGTGCCTGGAGTGCCGACAGGCTCACGGAGACCCAGTACTTC. Translation: CAWSADRLTETQYF.

A word on this clone: A read error may produce the germline difference seen at one junction end. Here the CDR3 DNA reads TGTGCCAGCAGCGCACAGGGCCAGAACGCTGAAGCTTTCTTT. Its translation is CASSAQGQNAEAFF. V gene TRBV7-2 combines with J gene TRBJ1-1; D is possibly TRBD1 (6 bases). This CDR3 region has 14 residues. Per germline, CDR1 SGHTA and CDR2 FQGNSA. Together with reference TRBV7-2 and TRBJ1-1, the CDR3 gives the full variable domain: GAGVSQSPSNKVTEKGKDVELRCDPISGHTALYWYRQSLGQGLEFLIYFQGNSAPDKSGLPSDRFSAERTGGSVSTLTIQRTQQEDSAVYLCASSAQGQNAEAFFGQGTRLTVV.

The chain couples TRBV19 to TRBJ2-5, with D maybe TRBD2 (6 bases). Trimming stripped 7 bases from V and 2 bases from J, with 14 bases between. The CDR3 totals 14 residues. CDR1 is LNHDA, CDR2 SQIVND, per germline (reference sequence). The CDR3 loop is CASNPVGRQETQYF. DNA of the CDR3: TGTGCCAGTAATCCCGTCGGGAGACAAGAGACCCAGTACTTC.

The genes are TRBV6-6 and TRBJ1-5; D possibly corresponds to TRBD1 (5 bases). Germline assignment: CDR1 MNHNY and CDR2 SVGAGI (reference sequence). This CDR3 is built from 16 residues. Trimming removed 5 bases from V and 3 bases from J, with 17 bases in between. The CDR3 here is CASSRIPGWDNQPQHF. CDR3 sequence (DNA): TGTGCCAGCAGTCGAATACCAGGGTGGGACAATCAGCCCCAGCATTTT.

The chain recombines TRBV7-9 with TRBJ2-7; D gene unclear. V was shortened by 3 bases and J by 5 bases, with 11 bases between the two germline ends. The CDR3 contains 13 residues. Per germline, CDR1 SEHNR and CDR2 FQNEAQ (reference sequence). CDR3 in amino acids: CASSFGLVHEQYF. As DNA, the CDR3 is TGTGCCAGCAGCTTCGGTCTAGTCCACGAGCAGTACTTC.

The chain couples TRBV19 to TRBJ2-1; D is undetermined. This CDR3 is 14 amino acids long. Germline loops: CDR1 LNHDA, CDR2 SQIVND (reference sequence). V lost 5 bases and J lost 4, with 12 bases in between. The DNA for the CDR3 is TGTGCCAGTAGTTCACCACAGTTATACAATGAGCAGTTCTTC. It yields the protein CASSSPQLYNEQFF.

The chain employs TRBV28 and TRBJ1-5; D remains unclear. There are 16 residues in the CDR3. Germline CDR1 MDHEN, CDR2 SYDVKM. With 3 bases removed from V and 2 bases from J, the gap between germline ends came to 14 bases. The DNA of the CDR3 is TGTGCCAGCAGTTTCGGAAGAGGGTATGGCAATCAGCCCCAGCATTTT. This sequence encodes CASSFGRGYGNQPQHF.

This clone was detected only once. The chain has TRBV5-1 and TRBJ2-5; D is possibly TRBD1 (5 bases). V lost 4 bases and J 1 base, leaving 17 bases between the germline ends. The CDR3 has 16 amino acids. From germline, CDR1 is SGHRS and CDR2 YFSETQ. The CDR3 DNA sequence: TGCGCCAGCAGCCCGGCGATGACAGCGACCCAAGAGACCCAGTACTTC. Its protein product is CASSPAMTATQETQYF.